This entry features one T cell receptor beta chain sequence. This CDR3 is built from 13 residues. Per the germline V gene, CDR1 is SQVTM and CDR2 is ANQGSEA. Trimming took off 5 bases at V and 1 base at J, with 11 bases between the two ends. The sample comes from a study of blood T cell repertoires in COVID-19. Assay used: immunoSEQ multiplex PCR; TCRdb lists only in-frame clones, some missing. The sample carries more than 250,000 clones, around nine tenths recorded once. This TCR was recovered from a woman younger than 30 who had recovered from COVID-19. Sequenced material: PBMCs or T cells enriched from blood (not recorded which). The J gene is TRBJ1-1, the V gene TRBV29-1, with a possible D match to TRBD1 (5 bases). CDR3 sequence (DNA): TGCAGCGTTACGGGACTACGGAACACTGAAGCTTTCTTT. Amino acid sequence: CSVTGLRNTEAFF.